This T cell receptor (beta chain) was observed in a study of cytomegalovirus exposure and HLA in healthy donors. PCR used 60 Vbeta primers and 13 Jbeta primers. The assay was immunoSEQ multiplex PCR, and TCRdb's table has in-frame clones only and misses some. The table lists about 130,000 clones, approximately 80% of them singletons. Germline V gives CDR1 MDHEN, CDR2 SYDVKM. This CDR3 region has 16 residues. The V and J ends lost 5 bases and 3 bases respectively, with 20 bases between them. The origin of this receptor is a man aged 30 to 45 in good health and CMV-seronegative. V usage is TRBV28 and J usage is TRBJ2-7, with a weak D call TRBD1 (5 bases). The sequencing sample was made of PBMCs. The CDR3 nucleotides are TGTGCCAGCAGTCCATCGACTGCCAGGGCCTACTACGAGCAGTACTTC. Protein sequence: CASSPSTARAYYEQYF.